The clone carrying this T cell receptor (beta chain) was counted at least ten times. Its antigen is unidentified. These data originate in a study of regulatory T cells in long-lasting Graves disease. Arm-PCR of CDR3 regions with iRepertoire HTBI primers generated TCR beta libraries. TCRdb recomputed calls from the multiplex PCR reads with MiXCR, one row per CDR3 protein. The sample holds fewer than 650,000 distinct CDR3 sequences, roughly 15% seen once. Study-wide findings and caveats: It is possible that accuracy was reduced by the small size of the sample.

There are 15 residues in the CDR3. Trimming removed 1 base from V and 2 bases from J; junction bases left unmatched: 2. In germline, CDR1 is MNHEY, CDR2 SMNVEV (reference sequence). The time point here: newly diagnosed GD, antithyroid drugs for less than 3 months. Construction of the TCR library relied on RNA isolated from PBMCs. These same data were also listed under a study on T cells in Graves' hyperthyroidism and ophthalmopathy. Turning to that study: From stable hyperthyroidism, ophthalmopathy was set apart by a 13 V-J model.

This specimen was peripheral blood mononuclear cells (PBMCs), taken at new diagnosis, from a patient treated with antithyroid drugs. The sequence was collected from a woman aged 30 to 39 with Graves disease. This chain uses TRBV27 with TRBJ1-2; 9 bases match TRBD1. The DNA for the CDR3 is TGTGCCAGCAGTTTATTGGGACAGGGCAACTATGGCTACACCTTC. It encodes CASSLLGQGNYGYTF.